Shown below are 26 T cell receptor beta chains from a single sample sequenced in a study of vaccination and CD4 T cells after COVID-19 (dated 2022 in TCRdb). Library preparation employed PCR. Reads for this sample came from an Illumina iSeq 100. Clones were called with MiXCR by TCRdb after fastp trimmed the public reads at Q25, and only in-frame beta chains were retained. Every CDR3 protein is listed once, alongside the most common genes and DNA of its rows. Here the sample has just over 20,000 distinct CDR3 sequences; around 60% occur a single time. The leading ten clones occupy about 1.1% of the sample. The sample here was CD4+ T cells from blood, taken before SARS-CoV-2 vaccination. These receptors all stem from a human donor who had recovered from COVID-19.

For the CDR3, the DNA is TGTGCCAGCAGCTTGGCAGGGGGCAGCCTATCCTACGAGCAGTACTTC. Encoded protein: CASSLAGGSLSYEQYF. This rearrangement joins TRBV5-6 to TRBJ2-7; 8 nucleotides align to TRBD1. Germline V gene sequence: CDR1 SGHDT, CDR2 YYEEEE. Unmatched junction bases numbered 6, after V lost 0 bases and J lost 1 base. CDR3 length: 16 amino acids.

This clonotype appeared a few times. The chain recombines TRBV6-1 with TRBJ2-5; a possible D gene is TRBD2 (6 bases). CDR1 is MNHNS and CDR2 is SASEGT in the germline V gene. V was trimmed by 1 base and J by 4 bases, leaving 16 bases between them. This CDR3 spans 16 amino acids. The CDR3 DNA follows: TGTGCCAGCAGTGAAGTCGGAGGGCAGCGTCGAGAGACCCAGTACTTC. Protein product: CASSEVGGQRRETQYF.

The CDR3 loop reads CASSLLGSNSGANVLTF. The CDR3 bases are TGTGCCAGCAGCTTGCTGGGCAGCAACTCTGGGGCCAACGTCCTGACTTTC. This rearrangement joins TRBV5-4 to TRBJ2-6; D gene unclear. V lost 1 base, J lost 0 bases, and 11 bases lay in between. This CDR3 region has 17 residues. The germline CDR1 and CDR2 sequences are SGHNT and YYREEE (reference sequence).

This sequence joins TRBV7-8 and TRBJ2-2, with 7 positions matching TRBD2. Trimming took 7 bases from V and 3 from J; bases not matched to a gene: 14. The CDR3 loop spans 17 amino acids. Germline-derived CDR1 and CDR2 are SGHVS and FQNEAQ. The chain's CDR3 is CASNNEGVGRHTGELFF. DNA for the CDR3: TGTGCCAGCAATAACGAAGGGGTCGGGAGGCACACCGGGGAGCTGTTTTTT.

The chain employs TRBV6-2 or TRBV6-3 and TRBJ2-5; no clear D. CDR1 and CDR2 from the germline V gene are MNHEY and SVGEGT. With 6 bases removed from V and 2 bases from J, the gap between germline ends came to 16 bases. The CDR3 loop spans 15 amino acids. CDR3 in DNA: TGTGCCAGCAGCCGACCCGCGCTTCGGCAAGAGACCCAGTACTTC. Encoded protein: CASSRPALRQETQYF.

This clonotype appeared a few times. The V call is TRBV20-1, the J call TRBJ1-2; TRBD1 aligns across 9 bases. Germline-derived CDR1 and CDR2 are DFQATT and SNEGSKA (reference sequence). The CDR3 totals 12 residues. The V gene end was trimmed by 5 bases and the J gene end by 4 bases; junction bases not matched to a gene: 2. This chain's CDR3 is CSAGDRVYGYTF. CDR3 coding DNA: TGCAGTGCTGGGGACAGGGTCTATGGCTACACCTTC.

This clonotype was detected a few times. The V call is TRBV20-1, the J call TRBJ1-1, with a tentative D call TRBD1 (6 bases). V was pared by 5 bases and J by 1 base, with 8 bases between. This CDR3 is 12 amino acids long. Germline CDR1 reads DFQATT; CDR2 reads SNEGSKA (reference sequence). The CDR3 bases are TGCAGTGCTGGGACACCGAACACTGAAGCTTTCTTT. This gives the protein CSAGTPNTEAFF.

This clonotype was counted between two and nine times. The chain has TRBV12-3 or TRBV12-4 and TRBJ1-6; TRBD1 agrees at 7 bases. J gave up 9 bases and V 5 bases, and 7 bases lay outside the gene matches. The CDR3 contains 14 residues. CDR3 in amino acids: CASSRQGVISPLHF. Written as DNA, the CDR3 is TGTGCCAGCAGTCGACAGGGTGTTATTTCACCCCTCCACTTT.

The rearrangement links TRBV4-3 to TRBJ2-1; 7 bases map to TRBD2. This CDR3 has 15 amino acids. The germline CDR1 and CDR2 sequences are LGHNA and YSLEER. V was clipped by 2 bases and J by 8 bases; unmatched bases: 9. The CDR3 nucleotides are TGCGCCAGCAGCCAACGAGCGGGAATTCGGGATGAGCAGTTCTTC. It is translated as CASSQRAGIRDEQFF.

The chain combines TRBV6-1 with TRBJ2-7; D not resolved. The CDR3 is 12 residues long. V was trimmed by 1 base and J by 3 bases, leaving 4 bases between them. In germline, CDR1 is MNHNS, CDR2 SASEGT. The CDR3 nucleotides are TGTGCCAGCAGTGAAGAGAGCTACGAGCAGTACTTC. It is translated as CASSEESYEQYF.

This clonotype was seen only a few times. The chain employs TRBV27 and TRBJ2-2; tentatively, D is TRBD1 (5 bases). Per germline, CDR1 MNHEY and CDR2 SMNVEV (reference sequence). The V and J ends lost 8 bases and 1 base respectively, with 11 bases between them. The CDR3 is made up of 14 amino acids. CDR3 loop: CASRGQVNTGELFF. The CDR3 DNA sequence: TGTGCCAGCCGTGGACAAGTGAACACCGGGGAGCTGTTTTTT.

The chain recombines TRBV5-1 with TRBJ2-1; the D is unclear. V lost 1 base and J lost 0, with 8 bases in between. This CDR3 has 15 residues. Germline loops: CDR1 SGHRS, CDR2 YFSETQ. The CDR3 protein is CASSLHPSSYNEQFF. The CDR3, as DNA: TGCGCCAGCAGCTTGCACCCCAGCTCCTACAATGAGCAGTTCTTC.

The chain links TRBV20-1 to TRBJ2-5; the D gene is possibly TRBD1 (5 bases). Per the germline V gene, CDR1 is DFQATT and CDR2 is SNEGSKA (reference sequence). The CDR3 contains 14 residues. Trimming removed 3 bases at V and 1 base at J, with 12 bases between. The CDR3 spells CSASNGQPQETQYF. In DNA, the CDR3 is TGCAGTGCTAGCAACGGACAACCCCAAGAGACCCAGTACTTC.

The chain recombines TRBV19 with TRBJ2-5; D unresolved. Deletions cut 5 bases from V and 5 bases from J, with 12 bases between. The CDR3 is made up of 13 amino acids. Germline assignment: CDR1 LNHDA and CDR2 SQIVND (reference sequence). CDR3 sequence: CASSPPLGETQYF. In DNA form, the CDR3 reads TGTGCCAGTAGTCCACCCCTGGGGGAGACCCAGTACTTC. The full variable domain, completed using reference TRBV19 and TRBJ2-5, is DGGITQSPKYLFRKEGQNVTLSCEQNLNHDAMYWYRQDPGQGLRLIYYSQIVNDFQKGDIAEGYSVSREKKESFPLTVTSAQKNPTAFYLCASSPPLGETQYFGPGTRLLVL.

In its sample, this clonotype was seen a few times. The CDR3 loop reads CASSLVGLSSTEAFF. As DNA, the CDR3 is TGTGCCAGCAGCTTAGTGGGACTCAGCTCCACTGAAGCTTTCTTT. The chain joins TRBV7-2 to TRBJ1-1; perhaps TRBD1 as D (5 bases). The ends were cut back, 1 base at V and 4 bases at J, with 13 bases in the middle. This CDR3 has 15 amino acids. Germline assignment: CDR1 SGHTA and CDR2 FQGNSA.

The chain has TRBV11-2 and TRBJ2-5, with D possibly being TRBD1 (5 bases). The germline CDR1 and CDR2 sequences are SGHAT and FQNNGV. The V gene lost 5 bases and the J gene lost 0 bases, with 22 bases spanning the gap. The CDR3 contains 18 residues. CDR3 DNA: TGTGCCAGCAGCAGAAGGGGCACCTCATCCTTTTACCAAGAGACCCAGTACTTC. It encodes CASSRRGTSSFYQETQYF.

This chain joins TRBV7-9 and TRBJ2-7, with 10 nucleotides matching TRBD1. The length of the CDR3 is 16 residues. Trimming at V came to 5 bases and at J to 2 bases, leaving 9 bases not matched to a gene. Germline V gene data show CDR1 as SEHNR and CDR2 as FQNEAQ (reference sequence). CDR3 amino acids: CASSIYRDRGTYEQYF. The CDR3 coding sequence is TGTGCCAGCAGCATTTACCGGGACAGGGGAACCTACGAGCAGTACTTC.

The gene calls are TRBV18 and TRBJ1-6; the D gene is possibly TRBD1 (5 bases). From germline, CDR1 is KGHSH and CDR2 LQKENI. CDR3 length equals 14 residues. V gave up 2 bases and J gave up 7 bases, with 9 bases separating them. CDR3 sequence (DNA): TGTGCCAGCTCACCAGTAGGGACGAATTCACCCCTCCACTTT. It specifies CASSPVGTNSPLHF.

The chain uses TRBV24-1 and TRBJ2-7; D uncertain. Trimming left V 10 bases short and J 3 bases short, with 15 bases between. The CDR3 has 13 amino acids. The germline CDR1 and CDR2 sequences are KGHDR and SFDVKD. CDR3 protein: CATQKGMYYEQYF. In DNA form, the CDR3 reads TGTGCCACGCAGAAAGGGATGTACTACGAGCAGTACTTC.

V is TRBV10-2 and J is TRBJ2-5; D may match TRBD1 or TRBD2 (5 bases each). Between the trimmed V and J ends, which lost 3 bases and 4 bases, there was a span of 12 bases. The CDR3 has 14 amino acids. Per germline, CDR1 WSHSY and CDR2 SAAADI. The CDR3 DNA sequence: TGCGCCAGCAGTGATATGGGTGGGGGAGAGACCCAGTACTTC. It specifies CASSDMGGGETQYF.

J is TRBJ2-3 and V is TRBV6-5, with TRBD2 identical over 9 bases. Trimming cost V 2 bases and J 6 bases; bases outside gene matches: 12. This CDR3 is built from 17 residues. Germline V gives CDR1 MNHEY, CDR2 SVGAGI. The CDR3 nucleotides are TGTGCCAGCAGTTACGGGGGGCTAGCGGGAAATCAGGATACGCAGTATTTT. Its protein is CASSYGGLAGNQDTQYF.

The V gene is TRBV18, the J gene TRBJ2-5; 8 positions agree with TRBD2. V lost 5 bases and J lost 4; bases outside the gene matches: 6. The germline V gene has CDR1 KGHSH and CDR2 LQKENI. The CDR3 is 14 amino acids. Written as DNA, the CDR3 is TGTGCCAGCTCAAGGAGCGGGGGACTAGAGACCCAGTACTTC. This gives the protein CASSRSGGLETQYF. Drawing the rest from reference TRBV18 and TRBJ2-5, the complete variable domain is NAGVMQNPRHLVRRRGQEARLRCSPMKGHSHVYWYRQLPEEGLKFMVYLQKENIIDESGMPKERFSAEFPKEGPSILRIQQVVRGDSAAYFCASSRSGGLETQYFGPGTRLLVL.

This clonotype has more than one count but fewer than ten. This chain joins TRBV20-1 and TRBJ1-5; no firm D call. Per the germline V gene, CDR1 is DFQATT and CDR2 is SNEGSKA (reference sequence). The CDR3 spans 13 residues. Trimming removed 1 base from V and 6 bases from J, with 10 bases in between. CDR3 coding DNA: TGCAGTGCTAGAGTGACGGGCGGTCAGCCCCAGCATTTT. Encoded protein: CSARVTGGQPQHF.

The chain uses TRBV20-1 and TRBJ2-1; TRBD2 might be the D (5 bases). Germline V gene sequence: CDR1 DFQATT, CDR2 SNEGSKA (reference sequence). The V and J ends lost 2 bases and 0 bases respectively, with 14 bases between them. The CDR3 is 16 residues long. CDR3 amino acids: CSARSRAGSSYNEQFF. CDR3 coding DNA: TGCAGTGCTAGATCCCGGGCGGGTAGCTCCTACAATGAGCAGTTCTTC.

This CDR3 reads CASSLGAQLAEQETQYF. The CDR3 DNA is TGTGCCAGCAGCTTGGGGGCTCAACTAGCGGAACAAGAGACCCAGTACTTC. This sequence joins TRBV5-5 and TRBJ2-5; 8 bases are a match to TRBD2. Germline V gene sequence: CDR1 SGHKS, CDR2 YYEKEE (reference sequence). This CDR3 has 17 amino acids. V lost 0 bases, J lost 2 bases, and 9 bases stayed unmatched.

The chain combines TRBV5-4 with TRBJ1-6, with D maybe TRBD1 (5 bases). The length of the CDR3 is 16 residues. Germline-derived CDR1 and CDR2 are SGHNT and YYREEE (reference sequence). Trimming cost V 4 bases and J 9 bases, with 20 bases left between them. CDR3 nucleotide sequence: TGTGCCAGCAGCACGAAAGGGGTCGGGCAAATTTCACCCCTCCACTTT. Protein sequence: CASSTKGVGQISPLHF.